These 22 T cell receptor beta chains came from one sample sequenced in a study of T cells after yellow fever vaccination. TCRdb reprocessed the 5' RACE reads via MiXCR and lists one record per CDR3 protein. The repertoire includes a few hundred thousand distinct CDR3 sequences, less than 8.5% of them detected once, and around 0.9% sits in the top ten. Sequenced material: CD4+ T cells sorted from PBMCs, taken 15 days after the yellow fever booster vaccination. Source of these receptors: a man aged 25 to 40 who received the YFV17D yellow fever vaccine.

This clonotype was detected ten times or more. CDR3 DNA sequence: TGCTCGGGGTCTAGCGTCGGCAATGAGCAGTTCTTC. Its protein is CSGSSVGNEQFF. The rearrangement uses TRBV29-1 and TRBJ2-1, with a weak D call TRBD2 (6 bases). Germline V CDR1 and CDR2: SQVTM, ANQGSEA. There are 12 residues in the CDR3.

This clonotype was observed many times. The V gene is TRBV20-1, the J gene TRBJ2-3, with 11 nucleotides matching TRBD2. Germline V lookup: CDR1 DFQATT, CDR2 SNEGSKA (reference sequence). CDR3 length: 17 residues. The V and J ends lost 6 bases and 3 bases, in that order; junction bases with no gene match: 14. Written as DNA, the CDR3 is TGCAGTGCGAGAAGAACCCGACTAGCGGGGCAAACAGATACGCAGTATTTT. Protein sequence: CSARRTRLAGQTDTQYF.

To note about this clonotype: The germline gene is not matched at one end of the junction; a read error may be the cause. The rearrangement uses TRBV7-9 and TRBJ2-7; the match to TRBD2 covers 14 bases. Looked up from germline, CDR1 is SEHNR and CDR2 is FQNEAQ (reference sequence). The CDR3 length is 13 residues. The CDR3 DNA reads TGTGCCAGCAGCCGGGGACTAGCGGGAGCGAACGACTTC. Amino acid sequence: CASSRGLAGANDF.

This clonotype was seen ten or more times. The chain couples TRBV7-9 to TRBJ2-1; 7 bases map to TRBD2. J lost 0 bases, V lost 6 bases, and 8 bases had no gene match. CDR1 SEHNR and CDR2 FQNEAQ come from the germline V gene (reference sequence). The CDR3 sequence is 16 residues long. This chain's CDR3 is CASRAGRPGSYNEQFF. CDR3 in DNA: TGTGCCAGCAGAGCGGGGCGTCCGGGCTCCTACAATGAGCAGTTCTTC.

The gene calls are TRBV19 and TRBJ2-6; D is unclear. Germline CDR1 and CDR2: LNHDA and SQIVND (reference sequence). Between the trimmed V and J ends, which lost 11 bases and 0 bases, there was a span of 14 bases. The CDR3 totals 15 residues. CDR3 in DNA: TGTGCCGGTGGGGATCCTTTCTCTGGGGCCAACGTCCTGACTTTC. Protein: CAGGDPFSGANVLTF.

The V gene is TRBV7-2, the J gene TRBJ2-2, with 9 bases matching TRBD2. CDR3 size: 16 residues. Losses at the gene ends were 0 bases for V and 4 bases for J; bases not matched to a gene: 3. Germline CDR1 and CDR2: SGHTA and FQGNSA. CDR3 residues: CASSLAAGGRTGELFF. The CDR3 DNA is TGTGCCAGCAGCTTAGCTGCGGGAGGGCGCACCGGGGAGCTGTTTTTT.

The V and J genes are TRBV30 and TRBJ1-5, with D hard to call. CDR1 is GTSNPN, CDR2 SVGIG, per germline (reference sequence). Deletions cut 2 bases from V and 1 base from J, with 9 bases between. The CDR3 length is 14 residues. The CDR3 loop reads CAWSFVGSNQPQHF. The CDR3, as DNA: TGTGCCTGGAGTTTCGTTGGGAGCAATCAGCCCCAGCATTTT.

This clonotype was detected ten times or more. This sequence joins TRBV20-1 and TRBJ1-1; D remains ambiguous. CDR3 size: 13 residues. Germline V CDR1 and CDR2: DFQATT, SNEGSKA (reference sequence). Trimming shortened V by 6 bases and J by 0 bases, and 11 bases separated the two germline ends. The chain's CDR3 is CSASDSMNTEAFF. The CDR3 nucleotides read TGCAGTGCATCGGATTCAATGAACACTGAAGCTTTCTTT.

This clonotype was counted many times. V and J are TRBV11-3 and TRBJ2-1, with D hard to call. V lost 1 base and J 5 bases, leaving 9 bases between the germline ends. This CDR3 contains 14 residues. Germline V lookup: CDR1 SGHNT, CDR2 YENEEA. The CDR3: CASSLGNSDNEQFF. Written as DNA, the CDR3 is TGTGCCAGCAGCTTAGGGAACTCAGACAATGAGCAGTTCTTC.

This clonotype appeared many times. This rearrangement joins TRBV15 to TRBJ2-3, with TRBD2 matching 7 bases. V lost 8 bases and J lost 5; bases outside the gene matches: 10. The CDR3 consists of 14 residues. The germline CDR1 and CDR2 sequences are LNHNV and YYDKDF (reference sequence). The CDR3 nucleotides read TGTGCCACCTCCGGGAGGCCGGGAATAGATACGCAGTATTTT. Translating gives CATSGRPGIDTQYF. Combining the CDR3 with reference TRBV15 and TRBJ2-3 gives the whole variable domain DAMVIQNPRYQVTQFGKPVTLSCSQTLNHNVMYWYQQKSSQAPKLLFHYYDKDFNNEADTPDNFQSRRPNTSFCFLDIRSPGLGDTAMYLCATSGRPGIDTQYFGPGTRLTVL.

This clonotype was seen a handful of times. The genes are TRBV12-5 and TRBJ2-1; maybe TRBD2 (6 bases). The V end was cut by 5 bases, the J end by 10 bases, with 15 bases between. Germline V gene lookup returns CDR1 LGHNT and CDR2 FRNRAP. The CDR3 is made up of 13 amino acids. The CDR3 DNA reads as TGTGCTAGTGGTATGGAGGGACTCGGCGAGCAGTTCTTC. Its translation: CASGMEGLGEQFF.

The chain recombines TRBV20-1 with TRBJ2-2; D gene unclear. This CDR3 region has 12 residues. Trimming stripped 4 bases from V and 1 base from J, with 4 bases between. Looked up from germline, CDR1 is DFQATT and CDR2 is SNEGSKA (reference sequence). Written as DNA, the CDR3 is TGCAGTGCTAAGGAGAACACCGGGGAGCTGTTTTTT. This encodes CSAKENTGELFF.

In nucleotides, the CDR3 is TGTGCCAGCAGTTTTACAGGGCCCTCTGGGGCCAACGTCCTGACTTTC. Translating it yields CASSFTGPSGANVLTF. The chain links TRBV7-3 to TRBJ2-6, with D possibly TRBD1 on 6 matching bases. The CDR3 has 16 amino acids. Germline V gene sequence: CDR1 SGHTA, CDR2 FQGTGA. Trimming stripped 6 bases from V and 0 bases from J, with 12 bases between.

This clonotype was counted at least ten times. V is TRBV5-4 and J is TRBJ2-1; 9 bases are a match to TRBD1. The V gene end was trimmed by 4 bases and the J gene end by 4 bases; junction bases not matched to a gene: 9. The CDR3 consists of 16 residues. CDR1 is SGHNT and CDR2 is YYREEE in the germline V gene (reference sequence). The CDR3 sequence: CASSLSGTGIYNEQFF. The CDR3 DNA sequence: TGTGCCAGCAGCCTGTCTGGGACAGGGATTTACAATGAGCAGTTCTTC. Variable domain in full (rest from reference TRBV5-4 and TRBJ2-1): ETGVTQSPTHLIKTRGQQVTLRCSSQSGHNTVSWYQQALGQGPQFIFQYYREEENGRGNFPPRFSGLQFPNYSSELNVNALELDDSALYLCASSLSGTGIYNEQFFGPGTRLTVL.

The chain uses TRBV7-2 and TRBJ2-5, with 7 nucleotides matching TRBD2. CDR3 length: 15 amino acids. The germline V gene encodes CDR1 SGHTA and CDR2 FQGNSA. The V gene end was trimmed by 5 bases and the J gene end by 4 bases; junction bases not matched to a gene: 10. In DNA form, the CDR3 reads TGTGCCAGCAGCCCCCAACGACTAGCCAGAGAGACCCAGTACTTC. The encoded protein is CASSPQRLARETQYF. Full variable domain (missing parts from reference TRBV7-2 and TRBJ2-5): GAGVSQSPSNKVTEKGKDVELRCDPISGHTALYWYRQSLGQGLEFLIYFQGNSAPDKSGLPSDRFSAERTGGSVSTLTIQRTQQEDSAVYLCASSPQRLARETQYFGPGTRLLVL.

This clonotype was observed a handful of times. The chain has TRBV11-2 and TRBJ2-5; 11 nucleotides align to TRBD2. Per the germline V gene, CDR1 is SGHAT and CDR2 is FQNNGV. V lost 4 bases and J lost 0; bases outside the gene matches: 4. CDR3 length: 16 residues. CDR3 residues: CASSSRTSGYQETQYF. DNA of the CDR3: TGTGCCAGCAGCTCCCGGACTAGCGGGTACCAAGAGACCCAGTACTTC.

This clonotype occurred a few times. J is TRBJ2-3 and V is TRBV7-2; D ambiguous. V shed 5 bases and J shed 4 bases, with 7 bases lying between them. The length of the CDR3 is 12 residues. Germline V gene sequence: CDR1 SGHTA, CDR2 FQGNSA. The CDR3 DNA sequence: TGTGCCAGCAGCACGGCGGCAGATACGCAGTATTTT. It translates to CASSTAADTQYF.

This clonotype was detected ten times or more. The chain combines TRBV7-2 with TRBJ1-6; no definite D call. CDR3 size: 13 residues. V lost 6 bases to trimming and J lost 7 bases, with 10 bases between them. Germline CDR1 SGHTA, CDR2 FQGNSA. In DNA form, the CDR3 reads TGTGCCAGCAGACAACATCCAAATTCACCCCTCCACTTT. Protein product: CASRQHPNSPLHF.

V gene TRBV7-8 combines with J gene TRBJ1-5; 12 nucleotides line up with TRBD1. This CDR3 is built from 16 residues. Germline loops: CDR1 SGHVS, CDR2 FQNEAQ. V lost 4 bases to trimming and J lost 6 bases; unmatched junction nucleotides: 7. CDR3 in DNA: TGTGCCAGCAGCTCCTCGGGACAGGGGGCCCTTCAGCCCCAGCATTTT. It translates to CASSSSGQGALQPQHF.

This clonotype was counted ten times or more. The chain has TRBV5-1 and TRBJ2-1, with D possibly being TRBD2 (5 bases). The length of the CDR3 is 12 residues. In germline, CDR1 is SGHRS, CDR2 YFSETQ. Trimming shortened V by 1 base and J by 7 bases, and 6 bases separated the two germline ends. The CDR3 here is CASSLTGNEQFF. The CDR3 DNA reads TGCGCCAGCAGCTTGACGGGGAATGAGCAGTTCTTC.

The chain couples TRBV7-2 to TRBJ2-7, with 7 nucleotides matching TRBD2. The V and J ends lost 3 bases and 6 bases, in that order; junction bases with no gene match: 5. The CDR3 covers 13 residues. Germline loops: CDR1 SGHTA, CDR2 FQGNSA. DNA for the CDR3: TGTGCCAGCAGCTTCGGTCGGGGGGTCGAGCAGTACTTC. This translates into CASSFGRGVEQYF.

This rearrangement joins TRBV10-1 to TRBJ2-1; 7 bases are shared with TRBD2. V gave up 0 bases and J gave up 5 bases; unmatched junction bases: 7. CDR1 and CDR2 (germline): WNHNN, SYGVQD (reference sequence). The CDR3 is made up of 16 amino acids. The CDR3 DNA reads TGCGCCAGCAGTGAGTCGTCTAGCGGACTCAACAATGAGCAGTTCTTC. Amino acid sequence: CASSESSSGLNNEQFF.